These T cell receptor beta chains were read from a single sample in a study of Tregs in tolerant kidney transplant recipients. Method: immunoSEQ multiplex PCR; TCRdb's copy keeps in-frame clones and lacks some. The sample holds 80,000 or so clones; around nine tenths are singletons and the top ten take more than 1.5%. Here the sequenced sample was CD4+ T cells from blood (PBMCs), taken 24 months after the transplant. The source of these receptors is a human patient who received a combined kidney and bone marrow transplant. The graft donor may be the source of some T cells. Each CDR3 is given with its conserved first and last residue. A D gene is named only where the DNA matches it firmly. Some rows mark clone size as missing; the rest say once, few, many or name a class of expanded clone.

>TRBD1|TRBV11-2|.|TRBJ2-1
TGTGCCAGCAGGCAACCGGGACAGCGTTCCTACAATGAGCAGTTCTTC
CASRQPGQRSYNEQFF
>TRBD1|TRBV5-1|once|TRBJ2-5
TGCGCCAGCCTCTCGACAGGGGGGCAAGAGACCCAGTACTTC
CASLSTGGQETQYF
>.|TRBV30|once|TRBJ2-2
TGTGCCTGGCGACTGGACACCCCCACCGGGGAGCTGTTTTTT
CAWRLDTPTGELFF
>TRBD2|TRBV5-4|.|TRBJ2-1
TGTGCCAGCAGGAAGATAGCGGGGCCCTACAATGAGCAGTTCTTC
CASRKIAGPYNEQFF
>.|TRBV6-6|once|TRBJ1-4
TGTGCCAGCAGTTACTTGGGGACTAGTAATGAAAAACTGTTTTTT
CASSYLGTSNEKLFF
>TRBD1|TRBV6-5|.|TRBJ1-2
TGTGCCAGCAGTTCGGACAGGGTGTTTCGTGGCTACACCTTC
CASSSDRVFRGYTF
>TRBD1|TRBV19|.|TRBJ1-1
TGTGCCAGTAGTATCACAGGGGACACTGAAGCTTTCTTT
CASSITGDTEAFF
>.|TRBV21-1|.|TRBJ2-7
TGTGCCAGCAGCTCCTCTTTCGCGGAGAGCTACGAGCAGTACTTC
CASSSSFAESYEQYF
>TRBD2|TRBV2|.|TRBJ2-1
TGTGCCAGCAGACTAGCGGAGGCCAATGAGCAGTTCTTC
CASRLAEANEQFF
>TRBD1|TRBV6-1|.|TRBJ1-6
TGTGCCAGCAGTGACGGACAGGGGCGCTCACCCCTCCACTTT
CASSDGQGRSPLHF
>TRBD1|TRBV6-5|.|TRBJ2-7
TGTGCCAGCAGCCGGGACAGGGCCAGCGAGCAGTACTTC
CASSRDRASEQYF
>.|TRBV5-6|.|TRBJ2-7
TGTGCCAGCAGCTTGGGGAGTTCGGGGTACTACGAGCAGTACTTC
CASSLGSSGYYEQYF
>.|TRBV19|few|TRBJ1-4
TGTGCCAGTACCAACGGACGAGGGCCGGGGGAAAAACTGTTTTTT
CASTNGRGPGEKLFF
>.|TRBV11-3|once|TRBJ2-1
TGTGCCAGCAGCTTAGTTAGCGGCTCCTACAATGAGCAGTTCTTC
CASSLVSGSYNEQFF
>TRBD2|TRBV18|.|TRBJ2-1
TGTGCCAGCTCTCCTATAGCGGGGGGGGACTACAATGAGCAGTTCTTC
CASSPIAGGDYNEQFF
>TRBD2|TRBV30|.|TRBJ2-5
TGTGCCTGGAGTTACGGGGACTATCCATCGGAGACCCAGTACTTC
CAWSYGDYPSETQYF
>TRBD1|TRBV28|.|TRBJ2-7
TGTGCCAGTTCCGCCTGGACAGGGAAATACGAGCAGTACTTC
CASSAWTGKYEQYF
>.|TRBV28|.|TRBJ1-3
TGTGCCAGCAGCCGCTCGCGGGGTGGAAACACCATATATTTT
CASSRSRGGNTIYF
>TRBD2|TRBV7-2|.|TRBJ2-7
TGTGCCAGCAGCTTAGACGGGAGGGCCTACTACGAGCAGTACTTC
CASSLDGRAYYEQYF
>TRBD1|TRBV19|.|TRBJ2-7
TGTGCCAGTAGTCCCATGAGGGACAGTGGTTCCTACGAGCAGTACTTC
CASSPMRDSGSYEQYF
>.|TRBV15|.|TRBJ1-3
TGTGCCACCAGCAGAGATTCGGCAGGGGTAGGAAACACCATATATTTT
CATSRDSAGVGNTIYF
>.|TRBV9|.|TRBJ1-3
TGTGCCAGCAGCCCCCTTGGGGGCTCTTCTGGAAACACCATATATTTT
CASSPLGGSSGNTIYF
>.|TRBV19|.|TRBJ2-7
TGTGCCAGTAGTATAGATTGGGGGGCCTACGAGCAGTACTTC
CASSIDWGAYEQYF
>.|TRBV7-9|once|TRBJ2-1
TGTGCCAGCAGCTTCCGCAAGGGACATAATGAGCAGTTCTTC
CASSFRKGHNEQFF
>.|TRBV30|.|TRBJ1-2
TGTGCCTGGAGCCAACAGGGTCCCTATGGCTACACCTTC
CAWSQQGPYGYTF
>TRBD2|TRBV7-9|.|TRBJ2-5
TGTGCCAGCAGACCCGGGACTAGCGAGACCCAGTACTTC
CASRPGTSETQYF
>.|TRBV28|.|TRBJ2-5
TGTGCCAGCAGCCTACACCAGGGTTCCGAGACCCAGTACTTC
CASSLHQGSETQYF
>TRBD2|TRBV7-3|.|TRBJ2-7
TGTGCCAGCAGTTCTAGCGGATTCTCCTACGAGCAGTACTTC
CASSSSGFSYEQYF
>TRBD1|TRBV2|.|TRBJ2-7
TGTGCCAGCAGTGTTCGGACAGGGGACTACGAGCAGTACTTC
CASSVRTGDYEQYF
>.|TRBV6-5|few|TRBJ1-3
TGTGCCAGCAGTTGGGGCCACTCTGGAAACACCATATATTTT
CASSWGHSGNTIYF
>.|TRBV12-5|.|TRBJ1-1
TGTGCTAGTGGTTTGGTTACCGGGACATCGAACACTGAAGCTTTCTTT
CASGLVTGTSNTEAFF
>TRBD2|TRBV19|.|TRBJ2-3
TGTGCCAGTAGTCAGACTAGCGGGGGGGCGCGGGATACGCAGTATTTT
CASSQTSGGARDTQYF
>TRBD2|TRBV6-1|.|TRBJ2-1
TGTGCCAGCAGTGAGGCGGGAGGGCCGAATGAGCAGTTCTTC
CASSEAGGPNEQFF
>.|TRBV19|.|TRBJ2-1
TGTGCCAGTAGTATTAGGGGCCATCCGTTCTTC
CASSIRGHPFF
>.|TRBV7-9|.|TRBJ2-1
TGTGCCAGCAGCCGAATATTACCAGGGCCCAATGAGCAGTTCTTC
CASSRILPGPNEQFF
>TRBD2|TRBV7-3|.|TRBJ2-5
TGTGCCAGCAGCCCCTCTAGCGGGGGGGCGGGGACCCAGTACTTC
CASSPSSGGAGTQYF
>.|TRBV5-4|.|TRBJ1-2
TGTGCCAGCAGCTTGGATCTGTATGACAGGTGGGGCTACACCTTC
CASSLDLYDRWGYTF
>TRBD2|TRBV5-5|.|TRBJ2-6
TGTGCCAGCAGTTTGGGACTAGCGGGGGGCGCTGGGGCCAACGTCCTGACTTTC
CASSLGLAGGAGANVLTF
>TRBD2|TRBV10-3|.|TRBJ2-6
TGTGCCATCGCCCTAGCGGCCGTTCTGGCTGGCAACGTCCTGACTTTC
CAIALAAVLAGNVLTF
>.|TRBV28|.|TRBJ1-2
TGTGCCAGCAGTCCCGAGCGTCAGGGTGGGCTATATGGCTACACCTTC
CASSPERQGGLYGYTF